Listed below are T cell receptor beta chains from one sample, sequenced in a study of T-cell memory formation after mild COVID-19. TCRdb re-called the 5' RACE reads through MiXCR, storing one row per CDR3 protein. The data contain around 320,000 distinct CDR3 sequences, roughly a fifth of them singletons. What was sequenced was PBMCs or a T cell subset sorted from them (not recorded which). The receptors shown here come from a man aged 18 to 30 who had mild COVID-19 (a few samples of this study predate the infection). Cell type and time point are not known. Both conserved end residues are part of each CDR3. A D gene is named only where the DNA matches it firmly. Clone size is not always given. Where it is, it says once, few, many or a class for expanded clones.

D gene,clone size,J gene,V gene,CDR3 protein,CDR3 DNA
.,many,TRBJ2-5,TRBV5-1,CASSLGSNGNQETQYF,TGCGCCAGCAGCTTGGGGTCGAACGGAAACCAAGAGACCCAGTACTTC
TRBD2,many,TRBJ2-1,TRBV18,CASSPSRGGRNEQFF,TGTGCCAGCTCACCTAGTCGGGGGGGCCGCAATGAGCAGTTCTTC
.,.,TRBJ2-1,TRBV7-2,CASSSPEIMEEQFF,TGTGCCAGCAGCTCGCCCGAAATAATGGAGGAGCAGTTCTTC
TRBD2,.,TRBJ2-1,TRBV7-6,CASSLETSVYNEQFF,TGTGCCAGCAGCTTAGAGACTAGCGTTTACAATGAGCAGTTCTTC
TRBD2,few,TRBJ2-2,TRBV7-8,CASTPGSGGASGELFF,TGTGCCAGCACCCCTGGGAGCGGGGGCGCCTCCGGGGAGCTGTTTTTT
.,.,TRBJ2-7,TRBV15,CATSSPRDGSWRYF,TGTGCCACCAGCAGCCCCAGGGATGGCAGCTGGCGGTACTTC
TRBD1,.,TRBJ2-1,TRBV5-4,CASSRTGQAYNEQFF,TGTGCCAGCAGCAGGACAGGGCAGGCCTACAATGAGCAGTTCTTC
TRBD1,once,TRBJ1-4,TRBV20-1,CSARQGGGEKLFF,TGCAGTGCTAGACAGGGGGGGGGAGAAAAACTGTTTTTT
.,.,TRBJ1-5,TRBV28,CASSVALENQPQHF,TGTGCCAGCAGCGTAGCCCTGGAGAACCAGCCCCAGCATTTT
.,few,TRBJ1-4,TRBV6-6,CASELLPGPGKLFF,TGTGCCAGCGAGCTTTTACCCGGCCCGGGAAAACTGTTTTTT
.,many,TRBJ1-3,TRBV5-1,CASSLGADFSGNTIYF,TGCGCCAGCAGCTTGGGGGCTGACTTCTCTGGAAACACCATATATTTT
.,.,TRBJ2-3,TRBV6-2/TRBV6-3,CASSYRTHTDTQYF,TGTGCCAGCAGTTATCGGACACACACAGATACGCAGTATTTT
TRBD1,.,TRBJ2-5,TRBV12-3/TRBV12-4,CASHRTGAKETQYF,TGTGCCAGTCACCGGACAGGGGCCAAAGAGACCCAGTACTTC
.,.,TRBJ2-1,TRBV15,CATSRTGGRVNEQFF,TGTGCCACCAGCAGGACCGGGGGGCGGGTTAATGAGCAGTTCTTC
.,.,TRBJ2-3,TRBV20-1,CSANPLTDTQYF,TGCAGTGCTAACCCACTGACAGATACGCAGTATTTT
.,.,TRBJ2-1,TRBV19,CASSIYGQGLVDEQFF,TGTGCCAGTAGTATTTATGGTCAGGGGCTGGTAGATGAGCAGTTCTTC
.,few,TRBJ1-5,TRBV21-1,CASSPAGGHNQPQHF,TGTGCCAGCAGCCCAGCGGGCGGGCACAATCAGCCCCAGCATTTT
.,.,TRBJ2-2,TRBV24-1,CATSDYDTGELFF,TGTGCCACCAGTGATTACGACACCGGGGAGCTGTTTTTT
.,.,TRBJ1-4,TRBV27,CASSSPGAYEKLFF,TGTGCCAGCAGTTCCCCGGGGGCGTATGAAAAACTGTTTTTT
.,few,TRBJ2-1,TRBV7-3,CASSPGSTRYNEQFF,TGTGCCAGCAGCCCAGGGAGTACGCGGTACAATGAGCAGTTCTTC
.,few,TRBJ2-6,TRBV4-3,CASSQGDSSGANVLTF,TGCGCCAGCAGCCAGGGCGACAGCTCTGGGGCCAACGTCCTGACTTTC
.,.,TRBJ2-1,TRBV5-5,CASSNRQSSYNEQFF,TGTGCCAGCAGCAACCGACAAAGCTCCTACAATGAGCAGTTCTTC
.,many,TRBJ1-5,TRBV7-2,CASRGDNQPQHF,TGTGCCAGCAGGGGGGACAATCAGCCCCAGCATTTT
.,.,TRBJ1-1,TRBV11-2,CASSLDLGFEAFF,TGTGCCAGCAGCTTAGATCTGGGCTTCGAAGCTTTCTTT
TRBD1,.,TRBJ2-7,TRBV12-3/TRBV12-4,CASSPRDRVYEQYF,TGTGCCAGCAGTCCCCGGGACAGGGTCTACGAGCAGTACTTC
.,few,TRBJ1-6,TRBV7-3,CASAQFGGDNSPLHF,TGTGCCAGCGCCCAGTTCGGGGGAGATAATTCACCCCTCCACTTT
.,.,TRBJ1-1,TRBV3-1,CASSQGMGEGTEAFF,TGTGCCAGCAGCCAAGGGATGGGGGAAGGGACTGAAGCTTTCTTT
.,.,TRBJ2-5,TRBV7-2,CASSSRILQETQYF,TGTGCCAGCAGCTCTAGGATCCTCCAAGAGACCCAGTACTTC
.,few,TRBJ1-3,TRBV7-6,CASRPDFSGNTIYF,TGTGCCAGCAGACCGGACTTTTCAGGAAACACCATATATTTT
TRBD1,few,TRBJ2-1,TRBV12-3/TRBV12-4,CASSLRGQGEQFF,TGTGCCAGCAGTTTAAGGGGGCAGGGTGAGCAGTTCTTC
TRBD1,.,TRBJ1-5,TRBV10-3,CAVGGTGGMRGYQPQHF,TGTGCCGTCGGCGGGACAGGGGGCATGAGGGGGTATCAGCCCCAGCATTTT
.,few,TRBJ2-7,TRBV6-5,CASSYSGLEQYF,TGTGCCAGCAGTTACTCAGGGCTCGAGCAGTACTTC
.,few,TRBJ2-5,TRBV5-1,CASSLWTDYQETQYF,TGCGCCAGCAGCTTATGGACAGACTACCAAGAGACCCAGTACTTC
.,many,TRBJ2-1,TRBV12-3/TRBV12-4,CASSFLALNNEQFF,TGTGCCAGCAGTTTCCTGGCCCTAAACAATGAGCAGTTCTTC
.,.,TRBJ2-7,TRBV4-3,CASSQEDHRLSYEQYF,TGCGCCAGCAGCCAAGAGGACCATCGACTCTCCTACGAGCAGTACTTC
.,few,TRBJ2-1,TRBV15,CATSRDPSGSSYNEQFF,TGTGCCACCAGCAGAGATCCGTCGGGGAGCTCCTACAATGAGCAGTTCTTC
.,few,TRBJ1-3,TRBV27,CASSRSGSGNTIYF,TGTGCCAGCAGCCGCTCCGGCTCTGGAAACACCATATATTTT
.,.,TRBJ2-1,TRBV5-6,CASSGWGAEQFF,TGTGCCAGCAGCGGGTGGGGGGCTGAGCAGTTCTTC
.,.,TRBJ1-5,TRBV10-3,CAISGGSNQPQHF,TGTGCCATCAGTGGGGGCAGCAATCAGCCCCAGCATTTT